Shown below are 25 T cell receptor beta chains from a single sample sequenced in a study of T cells in Graves' hyperthyroidism and ophthalmopathy. Amplification of TCR beta CDR3 regions was performed using RNA transcripts as template. The HTBI set primed first-round TCR CDR3 RT-PCR. TCRdb reprocessed the multiplex PCR reads via MiXCR and lists one record per CDR3 protein. The profile shows nearly 600,000 distinct CDR3 sequences, about 15% of them singletons. Source material: blood. These receptors were collected from a woman in her twenties or thirties with Graves' hyperthyroidism that later progressed to Graves' ophthalmopathy.

This clonotype came up many times. The chain carries TRBV6-1 and TRBJ1-1; 10 bases line up with TRBD1. CDR1 and CDR2 from the germline V gene are MNHNS and SASEGT. The V segment lost 8 bases and the J segment 5 bases; nucleotides outside the gene matches: 5. The CDR3 is 13 residues long. The CDR3 DNA follows: TGTGCCAGCGGATTGGACAGGGGGACTGAAGCTTTCTTT. Its translation is CASGLDRGTEAFF.

Only a few counts were recorded for this clonotype. The chain is built from TRBV7-3 and TRBJ2-5; D ambiguous. Trimming removed 3 bases from V and 2 bases from J, with 7 bases in between. This CDR3 is 13 amino acids long. Germline V gives CDR1 SGHTA, CDR2 FQGTGA. CDR3 amino acids: CASSFGPQETQYF. The CDR3 DNA reads as TGTGCCAGCAGCTTCGGACCGCAAGAGACCCAGTACTTC.

This chain uses TRBV7-9 with TRBJ1-1; no reliable D call. The V end lost 2 bases, the J end lost 1 base, and 17 bases lay between the germline ends. From germline, CDR1 is SEHNR and CDR2 FQNEAQ (reference sequence). The CDR3 is 17 residues long. CDR3 coding DNA: TGTGCCAGCAGCTTATTTGGAGGTAGGGAGGGGAACACTGAAGCTTTCTTT. It encodes CASSLFGGREGNTEAFF.

This clonotype was seen at least ten times. This chain links TRBV30 with TRBJ1-5; 9 positions match TRBD1. The CDR3 has 14 residues. V gave up 2 bases and J gave up 4 bases; unmatched junction bases: 3. The germline V gene has CDR1 GTSNPN and CDR2 SVGIG (reference sequence). This chain's CDR3 is CAWSPGTGNQPQHF. CDR3 DNA sequence: TGTGCCTGGAGTCCGGGGACAGGGAATCAGCCCCAGCATTTT.

Only a few counts were recorded for this clonotype. The chain is built from TRBV30 and TRBJ1-1; the D gene is possibly TRBD1 (6 bases). The CDR3 consists of 14 residues. Trimming removed 2 bases at V and 1 base at J, with 11 bases between. Germline V gene lookup returns CDR1 GTSNPN and CDR2 SVGIG (reference sequence). The CDR3 region is CAWSYHRENTEAFF. The CDR3 nucleotides are TGTGCCTGGAGTTATCACAGGGAGAACACTGAAGCTTTCTTT.

This clonotype was counted at least ten times. The chain links TRBV13 to TRBJ1-5; no clear D gene. V lost 3 bases and J 2 bases, leaving 11 bases between the germline ends. From germline, CDR1 is PRHDT and CDR2 FYEKMQ (reference sequence). This CDR3 has 15 amino acids. CDR3 bases: TGTGCCAGCAGCTTTCGGGGTGGGGGCAATCAGCCCCAGCATTTT. Translating it yields CASSFRGGGNQPQHF.

This clonotype was detected a few times. The genes are TRBV9 and TRBJ2-3; maybe TRBD2 (6 bases). The germline CDR1 and CDR2 sequences are SGDLS and YYNGEE. V lost 0 bases, J lost 0 bases, and 14 bases lay in between. The CDR3 loop spans 17 amino acids. CDR3 DNA sequence: TGTGCCAGCAGCGTAGGGGGGTTGCGGGATAGCACAGATACGCAGTATTTT. This translates into CASSVGGLRDSTDTQYF. The full variable domain, in which reference TRBV9 and TRBJ2-3 provide the parts outside the CDR3, is DSGVTQTPKHLITATGQRVTLRCSPRSGDLSVYWYQQSLDQGLQFLIQYYNGEERAKGNILERFSAQQFPDLHSELNLSSLELGDSALYFCASSVGGLRDSTDTQYFGPGTRLTVL.

With respect to this clonotype: Relative to the germline gene, one junction end is altered; a read error may explain this. The chain has TRBV7-2 and TRBJ2-7; 8 nucleotides line up with TRBD2. Germline values: CDR1 SGHTA, CDR2 FQGNSA. The CDR3 sequence is 15 residues long. CDR3 amino acids: CVSSLDGSGNYEQYF. The CDR3 DNA reads TGTGTCAGCAGCTTAGATGGTAGCGGGAACTATGAGCAGTACTTC.

The chain joins TRBV7-6 to TRBJ2-7, with 12 bases that match TRBD2. The length of the CDR3 is 19 residues. CDR1 SGHVS and CDR2 FNYEAQ come from the germline V gene. The V and J ends lost 4 bases and 2 bases, in that order; junction bases with no gene match: 15. The CDR3 is CASSSPRMGTSGFPYEQYF. The CDR3 nucleotides are TGTGCCAGCAGCTCACCTAGGATGGGGACTAGCGGGTTTCCCTACGAGCAGTACTTC.

This clonotype was recorded a few times. V usage is TRBV29-1 and J usage is TRBJ2-7; TRBD1 matches at 8 bases. The CDR3 length is 15 residues. The germline gives CDR1 SQVTM, CDR2 ANQGSEA. The V gene end was trimmed by 4 bases and the J gene end by 4 bases; junction bases not matched to a gene: 12. DNA for the CDR3: TGCAGCGTTGTCCCTAGCCGGACAGGGCCTTACGAGCAGTACTTC. It yields the protein CSVVPSRTGPYEQYF.

In its sample, this clonotype was seen a few times. V gene TRBV5-1 combines with J gene TRBJ2-1; D may match TRBD1 or TRBD2 (6 bases each). The CDR3 is 13 residues long. Trimming took 3 bases from V and 9 from J, leaving 13 bases between them. Germline V gives CDR1 SGHRS, CDR2 YFSETQ. The CDR3 nucleotides read TGCGCCAGCAGCTCGGGGGCAACGGGTGAGCAGTTCTTC. It yields the protein CASSSGATGEQFF.

This clonotype appeared many times. J is TRBJ1-2 and V is TRBV10-3; D may be TRBD1 (5 bases). The CDR3 consists of 13 residues. Germline-derived CDR1 and CDR2 are ENHRY and SYGVKD. Trimming removed 5 bases from V and 7 bases from J, with 14 bases in between. CDR3 sequence: CAISYQPQGGYTF. CDR3 nucleotides: TGTGCCATCAGTTACCAACCTCAGGGTGGCTACACCTTC.

This clonotype came up a few times. The chain links TRBV25-1 to TRBJ2-1; a possible D gene is TRBD2 (6 bases). V lost 3 bases to trimming and J lost 8 bases, with 17 bases between them. From germline, CDR1 is MGHDK and CDR2 SYGVNS. The CDR3 is made up of 15 amino acids. The CDR3 DNA follows: TGTGCCAGCAGTGAGGGGTCGGGTGGGGGGTATGAGCAGTTCTTC. Residues: CASSEGSGGGYEQFF.

V usage is TRBV7-3 and J usage is TRBJ2-2; D gene ambiguous. This CDR3 contains 15 residues. Trimming took 4 bases from V and 0 from J, leaving 9 bases between them. Per the germline V gene, CDR1 is SGHTA and CDR2 is FQGTGA. Written as DNA, the CDR3 is TGTGCCAGCAGCTACCAGGATTCGAACACCGGGGAGCTGTTTTTT. It encodes CASSYQDSNTGELFF. The full variable domain, completed using reference TRBV7-3 and TRBJ2-2, is GAGVSQTPSNKVTEKGKYVELRCDPISGHTALYWYRQSLGQGPEFLIYFQGTGAADDSGLPNDRFFAVRPEGSVSTLKIQRTERGDSAVYLCASSYQDSNTGELFFGEGSRLTVL.

The V and J genes are TRBV11-2 and TRBJ2-7; TRBD2 matches 11 bases. The CDR3 runs to 16 residues. Looked up from germline, CDR1 is SGHAT and CDR2 is FQNNGV. The V segment lost 4 bases and the J segment 0 bases; nucleotides outside the gene matches: 5. CDR3 coding DNA: TGTGCCAGCAGCTCCACTAGCGGGAGCCCCTCCTACGAGCAGTACTTC. Amino acid sequence: CASSSTSGSPSYEQYF.

The chain is built from TRBV29-1 and TRBJ2-1; no definite D call. Germline V gene data show CDR1 as SQVTM and CDR2 as ANQGSEA. The CDR3 totals 14 residues. V was clipped by 3 bases and J by 2 bases, with 11 bases between them. Here the CDR3 DNA reads TGCAGCGTTGAGCGGTCAGGTCCCTACAATGAGCAGTTCTTC. Translated: CSVERSGPYNEQFF.

This clonotype was recorded a few times. The rearrangement links TRBV6-5 to TRBJ2-3, with 10 bases fitting TRBD2. This CDR3 contains 16 residues. Germline-derived CDR1 and CDR2 are MNHEY and SVGAGI. V was pared by 8 bases and J by 0 bases, with 8 bases of the junction left unmatched. For the CDR3, the DNA is TGTGCCAGCGGATCCGGACTAGCGGCTAGCACAGATACGCAGTATTTT. The encoded protein is CASGSGLAASTDTQYF.

The rearrangement links TRBV14 to TRBJ2-7; unclear D gene. This CDR3 contains 14 residues. CDR1 is SGHDN, CDR2 FVKESK, per germline. V lost 0 bases, J lost 5 bases, and 11 bases lay in between. The CDR3 loop reads CASSQDGPMDEQYF. The CDR3 DNA reads as TGTGCCAGCAGCCAAGATGGGCCTATGGACGAGCAGTACTTC.

This clonotype was seen more than once but under ten times. J is TRBJ1-6 and V is TRBV7-9; D uncertain. V was trimmed by 5 bases and J by 10 bases, leaving 12 bases between them. Germline CDR1 is SEHNR and CDR2 is FQNEAQ (reference sequence). This CDR3 has 13 residues. CDR3 DNA: TGTGCCAGCAGCCCCCAGGAGTCGTCACCCCTCCACTTT. This gives the protein CASSPQESSPLHF. The complete variable domain, with remaining parts taken from reference TRBV7-9 and TRBJ1-6, reads DTGVSQNPRHKITKRGQNVTFRCDPISEHNRLYWYRQTLGQGPEFLTYFQNEAQLEKSRLLSDRFSAERPKGSFSTLEIQRTEQGDSAMYLCASSPQESSPLHFGNGTRLTVT.

This sequence joins TRBV5-1 and TRBJ2-3; tentatively, D is TRBD2 (6 bases). The CDR3 has 14 amino acids. Germline V gene lookup returns CDR1 SGHRS and CDR2 YFSETQ. V shed 1 base and J shed 3 bases, with 9 bases lying between them. In DNA form, the CDR3 reads TGCGCCAGCAGCTTGCTGGAGGGGACAGATACGCAGTATTTT. Protein sequence: CASSLLEGTDTQYF.

This clonotype was counted ten times or more. The chain links TRBV20-1 to TRBJ2-3, with D unresolved. CDR3 length equals 14 residues. The V gene's germline CDR1 is DFQATT and CDR2 SNEGSKA (reference sequence). V lost 0 bases, J lost 4 bases, and 11 bases lay in between. CDR3 protein: CSARDLRVADTQYF. The CDR3 DNA follows: TGCAGTGCTAGAGATCTAAGGGTCGCAGATACGCAGTATTTT.

This clonotype was seen ten or more times. The chain is built from TRBV6-1 and TRBJ2-3; D ambiguous. The CDR3 loop spans 13 amino acids. The germline CDR1 and CDR2 sequences are MNHNS and SASEGT. Deletions cut 5 bases from V and 8 bases from J, with 14 bases between. CDR3 in amino acids: CASSPGYPATQYF. For the CDR3, the DNA is TGTGCCAGCAGTCCAGGATATCCCGCTACGCAGTATTTT.

J is TRBJ2-2 and V is TRBV9; a weak D match, TRBD1 (5 bases). The CDR3 has 14 residues. V lost 0 bases and J 7 bases, leaving 10 bases between the germline ends. Germline values: CDR1 SGDLS, CDR2 YYNGEE. In DNA form, the CDR3 reads TGTGCCAGCAGCGTAGCTCAGGGAAGCGGGGAGCTGTTTTTT. Encoded protein: CASSVAQGSGELFF. Complete variable domain (other parts from reference TRBV9 and TRBJ2-2): DSGVTQTPKHLITATGQRVTLRCSPRSGDLSVYWYQQSLDQGLQFLIQYYNGEERAKGNILERFSAQQFPDLHSELNLSSLELGDSALYFCASSVAQGSGELFFGEGSRLTVL.

This clonotype was counted ten times or more. This sequence joins TRBV12-3 or TRBV12-4 and TRBJ2-7, with TRBD1 matching over 10 bases. The V segment lost 6 bases and the J segment 1 base; nucleotides outside the gene matches: 6. The length of the CDR3 is 15 residues. The CDR3 sequence: CASRMGTGESYEQYF. CDR3 nucleotides: TGTGCCAGCAGAATGGGGACAGGGGAATCCTACGAGCAGTACTTC.

The sample holds a few counts of this clonotype. The gene calls are TRBV6-1 and TRBJ2-7, with D tentatively TRBD2 (5 bases). The CDR3 consists of 15 residues. V dropped 0 bases and J dropped 0 bases, with 9 bases sitting between them. Germline V gene data show CDR1 as MNHNS and CDR2 as SASEGT. CDR3 sequence: CASSEAGLPSYEQYF. In DNA form, the CDR3 reads TGTGCCAGCAGTGAAGCAGGACTTCCCTCCTACGAGCAGTACTTC.